These 4 T cell receptor beta chains were sequenced from one sample in a study of CD8 T cells in Susac syndrome. Random hexamers primed reverse transcription of about 0.5 to 1 ug RNA. MiXCR, applied by TCRdb to the immunoSEQ multiplex PCR reads, yields one record per CDR3 protein. This table holds 300,000 or so distinct CDR3 sequences, approximately 90% found once. What was sequenced was CD4+ T cells from PBMCs. The receptors here all came from a human donor with multiple sclerosis.

V is TRBV7-2 and J is TRBJ2-2; the match to TRBD2 covers 8 bases. V lost 5 bases and J lost 0; bases outside the gene matches: 5. The CDR3 length is 16 residues. CDR1 is SGHTA and CDR2 is FQGNSA in the germline V gene. The CDR3 here is CASSHTSGANTGELFF. The CDR3 DNA reads TGTGCCAGCAGCCACACTAGCGGTGCGAACACCGGGGAGCTGTTTTTT.

This rearrangement joins TRBV12-3 or TRBV12-4 to TRBJ1-5, with TRBD1 as a possible D gene (5 bases). This CDR3 contains 15 residues. V lost 2 bases, J lost 5 bases, and 13 bases lay in between. This CDR3 reads CASSLSRAGHQPQHF. The CDR3 DNA reads as TGTGCCAGCAGTTTATCCCGGGCAGGGCATCAGCCCCAGCATTTT.

The gene calls are TRBV19 and TRBJ2-4; maybe TRBD1 (5 bases). V lost 10 bases to trimming and J lost 0 bases, with 10 bases between them. The CDR3 covers 13 residues. In germline, CDR1 is LNHDA, CDR2 SQIVND (reference sequence). CDR3 nucleotide sequence: TGTGCCACCACAGACAGAGCCAAAAACATTCAGTACTTC. Protein product: CATTDRAKNIQYF.

This rearrangement joins TRBV29-1 to TRBJ2-1, with a tentative D call TRBD2 (6 bases). The CDR3 totals 14 residues. The germline V gene encodes CDR1 SQVTM and CDR2 ANQGSEA. Trimming shortened V by 2 bases and J by 2 bases, and 10 bases separated the two germline ends. CDR3 nucleotides: TGCAGCGTTGAACAGGCGGGGCCCTACAATGAGCAGTTCTTC. This sequence encodes CSVEQAGPYNEQFF.